This note documents a single TCR beta chain sequence. Per germline, CDR1 MNHEY and CDR2 SMNVEV (reference sequence). This CDR3 region has 14 residues. V gave up 3 bases and J gave up 8 bases, with 13 bases separating them. The data were taken from a study of memory CD4+ T cells and cytomegalovirus serostatus. Single viable CD3+CD4+CD8-CD45RO+ cells were sorted as the memory CD4+ T cells. Some clones are missing from TCRdb's copy, which holds only in-frame ones; the method was immunoSEQ multiplex PCR. The table shows 50,000 to 75,000 clones, with roughly four fifths occurring only once. This receptor was identified in an adult in good health and CMV-seronegative. This chain uses TRBV27 with TRBJ1-4; D might be TRBD1 (5 bases). Sequencing used memory CD4+ T cells from blood. CDR3 loop: CASSLSQGREKLFF. The CDR3 nucleotides are TGTGCCAGCAGTTTGTCCCAGGGACGAGAAAAACTGTTTTTT.